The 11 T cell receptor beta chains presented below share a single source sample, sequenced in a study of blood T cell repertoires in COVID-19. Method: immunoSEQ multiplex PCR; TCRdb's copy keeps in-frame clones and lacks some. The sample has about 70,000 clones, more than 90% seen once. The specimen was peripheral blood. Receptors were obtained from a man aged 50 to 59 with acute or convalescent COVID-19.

CDR3 in DNA: TGTGCCAGCAGGACTAGCGGGAGCCAAGAGACCCAGTACTTC. The encoded protein is CASRTSGSQETQYF. The chain links TRBV25-1 to TRBJ2-5; 12 bases are shared with TRBD2. Looked up from germline, CDR1 is MGHDK and CDR2 is SYGVNS. The CDR3 loop spans 14 amino acids. J gave up 1 base and V 6 bases, and 0 bases lay outside the gene matches.

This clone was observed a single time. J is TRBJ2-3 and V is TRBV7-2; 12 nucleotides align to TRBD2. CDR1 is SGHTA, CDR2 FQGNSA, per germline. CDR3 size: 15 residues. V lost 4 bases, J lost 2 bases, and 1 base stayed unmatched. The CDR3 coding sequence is TGTGCCAGCAGCTCTAGCGGGAGGGCCACAGATACGCAGTATTTT. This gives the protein CASSSSGRATDTQYF.

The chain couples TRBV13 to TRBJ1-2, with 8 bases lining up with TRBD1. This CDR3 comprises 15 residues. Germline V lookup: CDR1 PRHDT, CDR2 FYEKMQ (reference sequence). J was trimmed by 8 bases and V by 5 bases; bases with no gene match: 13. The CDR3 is CASSRPDRVLEGYTF. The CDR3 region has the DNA TGTGCCAGCAGCCGACCGGACAGGGTATTGGAAGGCTACACCTTC.

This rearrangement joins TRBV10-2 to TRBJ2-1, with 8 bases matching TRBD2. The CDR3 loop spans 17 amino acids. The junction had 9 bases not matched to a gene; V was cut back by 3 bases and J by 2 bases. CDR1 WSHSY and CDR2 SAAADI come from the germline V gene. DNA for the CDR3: TGCGCCAGCAGTGATCTGGCGGGAGGCCGAGCCTACAATGAGCAGTTCTTC. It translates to CASSDLAGGRAYNEQFF.

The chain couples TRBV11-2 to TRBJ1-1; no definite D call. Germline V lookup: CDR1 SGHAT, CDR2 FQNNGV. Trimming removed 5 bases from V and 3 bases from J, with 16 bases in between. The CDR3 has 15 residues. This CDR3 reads CASSRRGPGDTEAFF. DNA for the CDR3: TGTGCCAGCAGCCGCCGGGGTCCCGGGGACACTGAAGCTTTCTTT.

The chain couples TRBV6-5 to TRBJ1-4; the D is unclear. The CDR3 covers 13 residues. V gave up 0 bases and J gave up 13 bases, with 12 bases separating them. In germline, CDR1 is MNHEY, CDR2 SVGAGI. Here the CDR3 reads CASSYSGSAPLFF. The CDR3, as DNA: TGTGCCAGCAGTTACTCCGGGTCGGCCCCACTGTTTTTT.

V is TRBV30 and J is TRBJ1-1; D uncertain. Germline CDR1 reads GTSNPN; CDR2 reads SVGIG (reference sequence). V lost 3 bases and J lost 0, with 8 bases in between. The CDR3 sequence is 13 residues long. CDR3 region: CAWSVHLNTEAFF. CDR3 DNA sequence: TGTGCCTGGAGCGTACACCTGAACACTGAAGCTTTCTTT.

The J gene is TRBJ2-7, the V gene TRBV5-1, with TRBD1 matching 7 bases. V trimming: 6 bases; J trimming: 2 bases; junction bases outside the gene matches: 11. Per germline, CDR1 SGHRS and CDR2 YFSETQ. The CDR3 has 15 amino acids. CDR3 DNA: TGCGCCAGCAACCCCAGACAGGGCCCTACCTACGAGCAGTACTTC. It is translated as CASNPRQGPTYEQYF. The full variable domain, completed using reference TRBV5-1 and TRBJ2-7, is KAGVTQTPRYLIKTRGQQVTLSCSPISGHRSVSWYQQTPGQGLQFLFEYFSETQRNKGNFPGRFSGRQFSNSRSEMNVSTLELGDSALYLCASNPRQGPTYEQYFGPGTRLTVT.

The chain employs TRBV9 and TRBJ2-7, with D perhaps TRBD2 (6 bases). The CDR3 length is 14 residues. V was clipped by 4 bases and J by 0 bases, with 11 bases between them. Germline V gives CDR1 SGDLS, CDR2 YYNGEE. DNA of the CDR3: TGTGCCAGCAGCTTCCGGGACTCCTCCTACGAGCAGTACTTC. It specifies CASSFRDSSYEQYF.

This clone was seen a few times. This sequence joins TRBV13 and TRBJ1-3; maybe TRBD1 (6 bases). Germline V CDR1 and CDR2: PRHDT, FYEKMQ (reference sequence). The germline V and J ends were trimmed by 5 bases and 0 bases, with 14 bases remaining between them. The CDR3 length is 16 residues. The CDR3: CASSRRRGYSGNTIYF. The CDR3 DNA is TGTGCCAGCAGCAGGCGCAGGGGCTACTCTGGAAACACCATATATTTT.

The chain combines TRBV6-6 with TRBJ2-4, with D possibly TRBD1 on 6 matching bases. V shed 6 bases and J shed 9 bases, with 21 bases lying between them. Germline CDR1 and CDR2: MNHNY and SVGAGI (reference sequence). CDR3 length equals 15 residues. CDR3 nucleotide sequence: TGTGCCAGCAGCCTCAATCCTGACAGGTTTGCCATTCAGTACTTC. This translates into CASSLNPDRFAIQYF.